This T cell receptor (beta chain) originates from a study of blood T cell repertoires in COVID-19. The wider study: T cells, B-cell-depleted T cells, or PBMCs provided the cDNA or gDNA that served as material.

This CDR3 is built from 14 residues. V was clipped by 3 bases and J by 5 bases, with 14 bases between them. Germline lookup yields CDR1 SGDLS and CDR2 YYNGEE. TCRdb's copy holds only in-frame clones and misses some; the assay was immunoSEQ multiplex PCR. Of around 290,000 clones listed, approximately 90% are singletons. Enrolled during active infection, Seattle patients were then followed longitudinally. Specimen: peripheral blood. The chain carries TRBV9 and TRBJ2-5; TRBD2 is a possible D gene (5 bases). The sequence was collected from a woman aged 25 to 39 with COVID-19, enrolled during active disease. CDR3 nucleotides: TGTGCCAGCAGCGACCCCTTGGGCGGGGAGACCCAGTACTTC. Protein: CASSDPLGGETQYF. The whole variable domain, remainder taken from reference TRBV9 and TRBJ2-5, is DSGVTQTPKHLITATGQRVTLRCSPRSGDLSVYWYQQSLDQGLQFLIQYYNGEERAKGNILERFSAQQFPDLHSELNLSSLELGDSALYFCASSDPLGGETQYFGPGTRLLVL.